The present T cell receptor beta chain was sequenced within a study of blood T cell repertoires in COVID-19. Looking at the study overall: The study drew acute and convalescent COVID-19 samples from the United States, Italy and Spain. PBMCs, B-cell-depleted T cells, or T cells were the source of the cDNA or gDNA that made up the material.

This CDR3 is built from 14 residues. Germline CDR1 is SNHLY and CDR2 is FYNNEI. V dropped 4 bases and J dropped 5; count of bases not matched to a gene: 3. The authors' processing: By means of reference gene primer amplification, nucleated cell counts were estimated. Measured with immunoSEQ multiplex PCR; TCRdb has only the in-frame clones, and not every one. D and trimming come from the DNA, and the V and J calls and clone size come from that table. Among 25,000 to 30,000 clones, roughly 87% were seen once, and the ten largest hold approximately 49%. The V gene is TRBV2, the J gene TRBJ1-5, with 9 positions matching TRBD1. The sample taken for sequencing was peripheral blood. This TCR derives from a human donor with acute or convalescent COVID-19. The donor label of this sample is uncertain. CDR3 residues: CASSGGQGYQPQHF. The CDR3, as DNA: TGTGCCAGCAGTGGGGGACAGGGTTATCAGCCCCAGCATTTT.